The next 21 T cell receptor beta chains were all read from a single sample in a study of tumor-infiltrating lymphocytes in primary liver carcinoma. Starting material of 500 to 600 ng total RNA yielded TCR beta cDNA via a constant-region primer. Each TCR beta library was derived from three nested multiplex PCR rounds that employed slightly modified ARM-PCR. The opening two PCR rounds, 10 cycles each, paired TRBV1-TRBV30 forward primers with a C-beta reverse primer. TCRdb redid the calling of the multiplex PCR reads with MiXCR, one entry per CDR3 protein. In the table there are 50,000 to 60,000 distinct CDR3 sequences, around 77% of which are singletons. Each 20-30 mg portion of unsorted bulk tissue served as the source for co-extraction of RNA and DNA. The material sequenced was liver tumor tissue from sampling region 5. Subset specified: tumor region T5, tumor centre. Source of these receptors: a man in his forties with primary liver carcinoma and hepatitis B virus infection.

The genes are TRBV4-3 and TRBJ2-3; D unclear. The germline V gene has CDR1 LGHNA and CDR2 YSLEER. V was trimmed by 8 bases and J by 6 bases, leaving 15 bases between them. The CDR3 is 13 amino acids. CDR3 residues: CASDPLAGDTQYF. The CDR3 region has the DNA TGCGCCAGCGACCCCCTTGCCGGGGATACGCAGTATTTT.

As regards this clonotype: This likely comes from a read error, as the CDR3 has no conserved phenylalanine or tryptophan at its end. The chain couples TRBV7-8 to TRBJ2-7, with 7 bases that match TRBD1. This CDR3 spans 14 amino acids. CDR1 and CDR2 (germline): SGHVS, FQNEAQ. CDR3 nucleotide sequence: TGTGCCAGCAGCCTAGACAGGGATCGGTACGAACAGTACCTC. Its translation: CASSLDRDRYEQYL.

The gene calls are TRBV29-1 and TRBJ1-2; weak D call: TRBD1 (6 bases). From germline, CDR1 is SQVTM and CDR2 ANQGSEA. CDR3 size: 13 residues. V shed 5 bases and J shed 13 bases, with 23 bases lying between them. CDR3 sequence: CSVFGQNNYRCTF. The CDR3 DNA reads as TGCAGCGTTTTCGGACAGAATAACTATCGCTGCACCTTC.

The V call is TRBV19, the J call TRBJ2-1; unclear D gene. This CDR3 comprises 13 residues. Trimming took 4 bases from V and 13 from J, leaving 17 bases between them. Looked up from germline, CDR1 is LNHDA and CDR2 is SQIVND (reference sequence). CDR3 DNA sequence: TGTGCCAGTAGTACCCGGATTAGTGGCTTCCAGTTCTTC. The encoded protein is CASSTRISGFQFF.

This chain connects TRBV29-1 to TRBJ1-1; D is possibly TRBD1 (5 bases). Germline CDR1 reads SQVTM; CDR2 reads ANQGSEA. There are 12 residues in the CDR3. The CDR3 DNA reads as TGCGGCGCCATCGGACAAGGGACTGAAGCTTTCTTT. Encoded protein: CGAIGQGTEAFF.

This clonotype was observed a single time. This chain uses TRBV29-1 with TRBJ2-7; TRBD1 matches at 7 bases. Germline V lookup: CDR1 SQVTM, CDR2 ANQGSEA. With 6 bases clipped from V and 3 bases from J, the junction kept 5 bases outside the gene matches. CDR3 length: 12 amino acids. This chain's CDR3 is CSVRTGDYEQYF. The CDR3 DNA sequence: TGCAGCGTAAGGACAGGAGACTACGAGCAGTACTTC.

This clonotype was seen only once. Relative to the germline gene, one junction end is altered; a read error may explain this. The rearrangement links TRBV10-1 to TRBJ2-1; 7 bases map to TRBD2. Germline V gene data show CDR1 as WNHNN and CDR2 as SYGVQD (reference sequence). CDR3 size: 13 residues. CDR3 nucleotides: TGCGCCAGTAGCGGTGGGGAGGGTACCCAGCACTTCTTC. Translating it yields CASSGGEGTQHFF.

By sample fraction, this clonotype is medium-sized (0.01 to 0.1%). V gene TRBV12-3 or TRBV12-4 combines with J gene TRBJ1-4; unclear D gene. The CDR3 sequence is 16 residues long. Trimming cost V 4 bases and J 0 bases, with 12 bases left between them. CDR3 nucleotides: TGTGCCAGCAGTTGGCAAGGCAGTTCAACTAATGAAAAACTGTTTTTT. Its translation: CASSWQGSSTNEKLFF.

This chain connects TRBV5-1 to TRBJ1-1; the D is unclear. The ends were cut back, 6 bases at V and 3 bases at J, with 15 bases in the middle. The CDR3 is 14 residues long. The V gene's germline CDR1 is SGHRS and CDR2 YFSETQ. Written as DNA, the CDR3 is TGCGCCAGCAACGCCGCCGGTGTGTACACTGAAGCTTTCTTT. Protein sequence: CASNAAGVYTEAFF.

The count of this clonotype is one. Since the CDR3 does not end with the conserved phenylalanine or tryptophan, this likely comes from a read error. The chain joins TRBV6-5 to TRBJ1-1; D call uncertain. From germline, CDR1 is MNHEY and CDR2 SVGAGI. The CDR3 extends over 13 amino acids. In DNA, the CDR3 is TGTGCCAGTAGTTACTCTGCAGGCAAGGAAGCTTTCTAT. Translated, it gives CASSYSAGKEAFY.

In the case of this clonotype: The junction departs from the called germline gene at one end, perhaps through a read error. The chain employs TRBV29-1 and TRBJ2-4; D is possibly TRBD1 or TRBD2 (5 bases each). CDR3 length: 11 amino acids. Germline V gene lookup returns CDR1 SQVTM and CDR2 ANQGSEA. The DNA for the CDR3 is TGCGGCGTCGGGGCTTTAAACATTCAGTACTTC. The encoded protein is CGVGALNIQYF.

In the case of this clonotype: Germline and junction disagree at one end, which may indicate a read error. V gene TRBV6-6 combines with J gene TRBJ1-5, with D maybe TRBD1 (5 bases). CDR1 is MNHNY and CDR2 is SVGAGI in the germline V gene (reference sequence). This CDR3 comprises 15 residues. CDR3 in amino acids: CAGSYGQGDGQSQHF. CDR3 sequence (DNA): TGTGCCGGCAGTTACGGACAAGGGGACGGTCAGTCCCAGCATTTT.

In the case of this clonotype: One end of the junction does not line up with germline, which may come from a read error. This chain links TRBV6-1 with TRBJ2-3, with D uncertain. The V gene's germline CDR1 is MNHNS and CDR2 SASEGT. The CDR3 covers 12 residues. The CDR3 coding sequence is TGTGCCAGTAAGTCCAGCACGGATACGCAGTATTTT. Amino acids: CASKSSTDTQYF.

Worth noting for this clonotype: A read error may explain this, as a much larger clone is one base away. The chain combines TRBV11-2 with TRBJ2-5; D may correspond to TRBD1 or TRBD2 (5 bases each). The CDR3 loop spans 16 amino acids. Germline CDR1 is SGHAT and CDR2 is FQNNGV. CDR3 region: CPSSPGARGDAETQYF. CDR3 nucleotides: TGTCCCAGCAGCCCTGGGGCCCGAGGGGACGCCGAGACCCAGTACTTC.

A word on this clonotype: A read error may produce the germline difference seen at one junction end. The chain carries TRBV19 and TRBJ2-5, with a tentative D call TRBD1 (6 bases). CDR3 length equals 15 residues. Germline values: CDR1 LNHDA, CDR2 SQIVND (reference sequence). The CDR3 reads CASSRIRGLVETQYF. In nucleotides, the CDR3 is TGTGCTAGTAGCAGAATCAGGGGTCTCGTAGAGACCCAGTACTTC. Supplemented by reference TRBV19 and TRBJ2-5, the full variable domain reads DGGITQSPKYLFRKEGQNVTLSCEQNLNHDAMYWYRQDPGQGLRLIYYSQIVNDFQKGDIAEGYSVSREKKESFPLTVTSAQKNPTAFYLCASSRIRGLVETQYFGPGTRLLVL.

Of note for this clonotype: Since a much larger clone is just one base distant, this may be a read error. This sequence joins TRBV7-2 and TRBJ2-4; D uncertain. Trimming removed 8 bases from V and 4 bases from J, with 12 bases in between. The CDR3 length is 13 residues. Germline V CDR1 and CDR2: SGHTA, FQGNSA. DNA of the CDR3: TGTGCCAGCTGCTCCGCCGGAAAAAACATTCAGTACTTC. It is translated as CASCSAGKNIQYF.

V gene TRBV4-3 combines with J gene TRBJ2-5, with TRBD2 as a possible D gene (6 bases). Trimming stripped 3 bases from V and 5 bases from J, with 13 bases between. There are 14 residues in the CDR3. CDR1 LGHNA and CDR2 YSLEER come from the germline V gene. This chain's CDR3 is CASSQGLPSETQYF. CDR3 sequence (DNA): TGCGCCAGCAGCCAGGGACTGCCGTCTGAGACCCAGTACTTC.

On this clonotype itself: At one of its ends the junction is not consistent with the germline gene, which may arise from a read error. The CDR3, as DNA: TGTGCCAGGAGCCCCCCGGGCCGTGCAGATACGCAGTACTTT. Translation: CARSPPGRADTQYF. The rearrangement joins TRBV11-2 to TRBJ2-3; D is undetermined. The CDR3 runs to 14 residues. Germline V gene data show CDR1 as SGHAT and CDR2 as FQNNGV.

This rearrangement joins TRBV12-3 or TRBV12-4 to TRBJ2-5, with D hard to call. This CDR3 has 13 amino acids. The CDR3 spells CVNSLGIQETQYF. The DNA of the CDR3 is TGTGTCAACAGTTTGGGGATACAAGAGACCCAGTACTTC.

This clonotype was seen ten or more times. The chain uses TRBV9 and TRBJ2-1; 8 bases are shared with TRBD1. CDR3 length equals 15 residues. Trimming cost V 6 bases and J 8 bases; bases outside gene matches: 13. The V gene's germline CDR1 is SGDLS and CDR2 YYNGEE. The CDR3 sequence: CASTRGTGGSDEQFF. CDR3 coding DNA: TGTGCCAGCACCCGCGGGACAGGTGGTAGTGATGAGCAGTTCTTC.

This clonotype was seen repeatedly, ten times or more. The chain recombines TRBV11-2 with TRBJ2-2; D unresolved. Germline V gene sequence: CDR1 SGHAT, CDR2 FQNNGV. The V and J ends lost 5 bases and 3 bases respectively, with 10 bases between them. This CDR3 is 14 amino acids long. The CDR3 DNA follows: TGTGCCAGCAGCACAGACTCGGACACCGGGGAGCTGTTTTTT. Translation gives CASSTDSDTGELFF.